This TCR beta chain is from a study of Ad26.COV2.S vaccination and SARS-CoV-2 variants. Sample treatment: 15 to 20 received Ad26.COV2.S at low or high dose, single or two shots; several received placebo; per-sample allocation not given. All samples were drawn on day 63, counting from the first vaccine or placebo injection. An adult aged 18-55 years in Boston served as the donor. V shed 1 base, J shed 10 bases, and the junction held 2 bases outside the gene matches. Germline CDR1 and CDR2: SGHAT and FQNNGV. The CDR3 is 12 residues long. The table came from immunoSEQ multiplex PCR; TCRdb's copy has only in-frame clones and leaves some out. The data contain around 380,000 clones, around 85% of them singletons.

The chain is built from TRBV11-2 and TRBJ1-1; the match to TRBD1 covers 8 bases. This sequence originates from a person between 18 and 60 years old who received the Ad26.COV2.S COVID-19 vaccine or a placebo. The sample was peripheral blood, taken in a trial of Ad26.COV2.S vaccine versus placebo. CDR3 DNA: TGTGCCAGCAGCTTAGGGGGGACAGGAGCTTTCTTT. Residues: CASSLGGTGAFF. Supplemented by reference TRBV11-2 and TRBJ1-1, the full variable domain reads EAGVAQSPRYKIIEKRQSVAFWCNPISGHATLYWYQQILGQGPKLLIQFQNNGVVDDSQLPKDRFSAERLKGVDSTLKIQPAKLEDSAVYLCASSLGGTGAFFGQGTRLTVV.